This record covers a single T cell receptor beta chain. Germline V CDR1 and CDR2: SEHNR, FQNEAQ (reference sequence). The CDR3 contains 15 residues. V shed 9 bases and J shed 2 bases, with 19 bases lying between them. These data are taken from a study of PD-L1 blockade in urothelial cancer. About the research overall: At some point between 2013 and 2014, patients got going on atezolizumab, taking 1,200 mg intravenously every 3 weeks.

Time point of the sample: pretreatment peripheral blood. Patients each gave 1 to 8 samples, pretreatment and on-treatment. This table comes from immunoSEQ multiplex PCR, and its TCRdb copy is limited to in-frame clones, with some not included. The sample lists around 50,000 clones, roughly 80% seen once, with approximately 1.5% in the top ten. The sample in question was PBMCs, obtained around atezolizumab (anti-PD-L1) treatment. This receptor was identified in a man aged 45-65 years with urothelial cancer. The chain combines TRBV7-9 with TRBJ1-2; TRBD1 is a possible D gene (5 bases). CDR3: CASTGRTGGNYGYTF. CDR3 nucleotides: TGTGCCAGTACAGGCCGGACGGGGGGAAACTATGGCTACACCTTC.